This TCR beta chain was recovered during a study of somatic mutations in cytotoxic T cells in rheumatoid arthritis. Study-wide points: Rheumatoid arthritis patients and age-matched healthy controls showed no significant difference in CD8+ T-cell clonality.

Only in-frame clones appear in the TCRdb table, and some are missing; sequencing was by immunoSEQ multiplex PCR. The sample has roughly 9,700 clones, 65% to 85% seen once; the top ten hold approximately 20%. A note on this clone: The antigen remains unidentified.

Input material: CD8+ T cells sorted from blood. The TCR originated in a woman aged 45-65 years in good health.

The CDR3 reads CASSSGTSGGYEQYF. The CDR3 bases are TGTGCCAGCAGTTCGGGGACTAGCGGGGGCTACGAGCAGTACTTC. The rearrangement joins TRBV27 to TRBJ2-7; 14 bases are a match to TRBD2. The CDR3 spans 15 residues. The V and J ends lost 4 bases and 3 bases, in that order; junction bases with no gene match: 2. In germline, CDR1 is MNHEY, CDR2 SMNVEV (reference sequence).